Below are 26 T cell receptor beta chains sequenced from a single sample in a study of shared clonotypes between healthy human individuals. Here immunoSEQ multiplex PCR was the method, and the copy in TCRdb shows in-frame clones only, minus some. The data hold approximately 1.1 million clones, with about four fifths observed a single time. Sequencing input: memory CD4+ T cells from PBMCs. Documented subset: CD45RA-negative fraction. These receptors came from a man aged 18 to 35 in good health. Some clones in this sample may be carry-over from other donors' samples.

This clone was observed a handful of times. V usage is TRBV15 and J usage is TRBJ1-2, with TRBD1 matching 8 bases. The CDR3 extends over 14 amino acids. V shed 2 bases and J 7 bases; nucleotides not matched to a gene: 6. Germline V gene data show CDR1 as LNHNV and CDR2 as YYDKDF (reference sequence). The CDR3 spells CATSRSLTGVGYTF. DNA for the CDR3: TGTGCCACCAGCAGAAGCCTGACAGGGGTTGGCTACACCTTC. Filled out from reference TRBV15 and TRBJ1-2, the complete variable domain reads DAMVIQNPRYQVTQFGKPVTLSCSQTLNHNVMYWYQQKSSQAPKLLFHYYDKDFNNEADTPDNFQSRRPNTSFCFLDIRSPGLGDTAMYLCATSRSLTGVGYTFGSGTRLTVV.

To note about this clone: Distinct nucleotide sequences in the sample also encode this CDR3. This chain links TRBV5-1 with TRBJ2-5; no firm D call. V lost 2 bases and J 4 bases, leaving 6 bases between the germline ends. CDR3 size: 12 residues. Germline CDR1 is SGHRS and CDR2 is YFSETQ. The CDR3 loop reads CASSLYRETQYF. The CDR3 nucleotides read TGCGCCAGCAGCTTATATCGAGAGACCCAGTACTTC. The entire variable domain, with the rest obtained from reference TRBV5-1 and TRBJ2-5, is as follows: KAGVTQTPRYLIKTRGQQVTLSCSPISGHRSVSWYQQTPGQGLQFLFEYFSETQRNKGNFPGRFSGRQFSNSRSEMNVSTLELGDSALYLCASSLYRETQYFGPGTRLLVL.

The chain employs TRBV4-2 and TRBJ2-1; perhaps TRBD1 as D (6 bases). The CDR3 is made up of 17 amino acids. Trimming removed 3 bases at V and 3 bases at J, with 18 bases between. Per germline, CDR1 LGHNA and CDR2 YNFKEQ. The CDR3 bases are TGTGCCAGCAGCCAGTCCCGGGTCGAGGGACACTACAATGAGCAGTTCTTC. Protein sequence: CASSQSRVEGHYNEQFF.

The J gene is TRBJ2-1, the V gene TRBV7-3, with 10 bases fitting TRBD1. CDR3 size: 13 residues. Germline assignment: CDR1 SGHTA and CDR2 FQGTGA. The J segment lost 10 bases and the V segment lost 4 bases, leaving 4 bases of the junction unmatched. For the CDR3, the DNA is TGTGCCAGCAGCTGGGACAGGGGCGAAGAGCAGTTCTTC. Translating it yields CASSWDRGEEQFF. The full variable domain, with the rest looked up from reference TRBV7-3 and TRBJ2-1, is GAGVSQTPSNKVTEKGKYVELRCDPISGHTALYWYRQSLGQGPEFLIYFQGTGAADDSGLPNDRFFAVRPEGSVSTLKIQRTERGDSAVYLCASSWDRGEEQFFGPGTRLTVL.

The J gene is TRBJ2-1, the V gene TRBV6-5; 8 nucleotides align to TRBD2. CDR1 MNHEY and CDR2 SVGAGI come from the germline V gene. The CDR3 spans 14 residues. The ends lost 6 bases at V and 3 bases at J; junction bases unmatched: 4. CDR3 region: CASSGTRDYNEQFF. For the CDR3, the DNA is TGTGCCAGCAGCGGGACTAGGGACTACAATGAGCAGTTCTTC.

V and J are TRBV10-3 and TRBJ1-5; 9 nucleotides match TRBD1. This CDR3 is 15 amino acids long. Germline CDR1 and CDR2: ENHRY and SYGVKD. The trim removed 10 bases at V and 2 bases at J, leaving 9 bases unmatched. CDR3 coding DNA: TGTGCCACCGGGACAGGGTTTTCCGGCAATCAGCCCCAGCATTTT. Protein product: CATGTGFSGNQPQHF.

The CDR3 loop reads CASSSRDRGKNEQYF. The CDR3 DNA follows: TGTGCCAGCAGCTCCCGGGACAGGGGCAAGAACGAGCAGTACTTC. The V gene is TRBV5-4, the J gene TRBJ2-7, with 10 bases lining up with TRBD1. Germline assignment: CDR1 SGHNT and CDR2 YYREEE (reference sequence). The CDR3 sequence is 15 residues long. The junction had 8 bases not matched to a gene; V was cut back by 3 bases and J by 5 bases.

V and J are TRBV6-5 and TRBJ2-6, with no clear D. With 5 bases removed from V and 4 bases from J, the gap between germline ends came to 9 bases. CDR3 length: 14 residues. CDR1 is MNHEY, CDR2 SVGAGI, per germline. CDR3 in DNA: TGTGCCAGCAGTCGCAGCACAGGGGCCAACGTCCTGACTTTC. It is translated as CASSRSTGANVLTF.

V gene TRBV29-1 combines with J gene TRBJ1-1, with D possibly TRBD1 on 5 matching bases. The CDR3 consists of 14 residues. Germline lookup yields CDR1 SQVTM and CDR2 ANQGSEA. With 7 bases removed from V and 0 bases from J, the gap between germline ends came to 15 bases. The CDR3 DNA sequence: TGCAGCGCGCGGGGCAGGCAATTGAACACTGAAGCTTTCTTT. Translating it yields CSARGRQLNTEAFF. The variable domain in full, completed from reference TRBV29-1 and TRBJ1-1, reads SAVISQKPSRDICQRGTSLTIQCQVDSQVTMMFWYRQQPGQSLTLIATANQGSEATYESGFVIDKFPISRPNLTFSTLTVSNMSPEDSSIYLCSARGRQLNTEAFFGQGTRLTVV.

The CDR3 loop reads CASSPSGANEQYF. In DNA, the CDR3 is TGTGCCAGCTCACCATCCGGGGCCAACGAGCAGTACTTC. This sequence joins TRBV18 and TRBJ2-7, with D perhaps given as TRBD1 or TRBD2 (5 bases each). V was trimmed by 2 bases and J by 5 bases, leaving 10 bases between them. CDR3 length: 13 residues. Per germline, CDR1 KGHSH and CDR2 LQKENI.

The rearrangement links TRBV13 to TRBJ2-5, with TRBD1 as a possible D gene (6 bases). Germline V gene data show CDR1 as PRHDT and CDR2 as FYEKMQ (reference sequence). V was trimmed by 4 bases and J by 9 bases, leaving 15 bases between them. The CDR3 contains 13 residues. CDR3 in amino acids: CASSSPGVRSQYF. The DNA for the CDR3 is TGTGCCAGCAGCTCCCCAGGGGTTAGGTCCCAGTACTTC.

A note on this clone: Additional DNA sequences in this sample encode the identical CDR3. The V gene is TRBV5-1, the J gene TRBJ2-7; weak D call: TRBD1 (5 bases). Trimming left V 0 bases short and J 0 bases short, with 7 bases between. CDR3 length: 14 residues. Germline lookup yields CDR1 SGHRS and CDR2 YFSETQ. In nucleotides, the CDR3 is TGCGCCAGCAGCTTGGGGGGCAGCTCCTACGAGCAGTACTTC. This translates into CASSLGGSSYEQYF. The full variable domain, completed using reference TRBV5-1 and TRBJ2-7, is KAGVTQTPRYLIKTRGQQVTLSCSPISGHRSVSWYQQTPGQGLQFLFEYFSETQRNKGNFPGRFSGRQFSNSRSEMNVSTLELGDSALYLCASSLGGSSYEQYFGPGTRLTVT.

The chain links TRBV5-1 to TRBJ1-2, with a possible D match to TRBD1 (6 bases). Germline loops: CDR1 SGHRS, CDR2 YFSETQ. Between the trimmed V and J ends, which lost 0 bases and 4 bases, there was a span of 10 bases. The CDR3 extends over 14 amino acids. CDR3: CASSLGQALYGYTF. The CDR3 DNA reads TGCGCCAGCAGCTTGGGACAGGCTCTCTATGGCTACACCTTC.

This chain uses TRBV28 with TRBJ2-2, with 14 bases identical to TRBD2. The germline gives CDR1 MDHEN, CDR2 SYDVKM. The CDR3 extends over 20 amino acids. With V trimmed by 6 bases and J by 1 base, 13 bases remained unmatched. The CDR3 reads CASRPLPGLAGDRNTGELFF. CDR3 sequence (DNA): TGTGCCAGCAGACCCCTTCCGGGACTAGCGGGAGATCGGAACACCGGGGAGCTGTTTTTT.

This chain joins TRBV6-4 and TRBJ1-2, with 9 bases aligning to TRBD1. J gave up 5 bases and V 4 bases, and 2 bases lay outside the gene matches. The germline CDR1 and CDR2 sequences are MRHNA and SNTAGT. CDR3 size: 13 residues. This chain's CDR3 is CASSVGQGYGYTF. The CDR3 coding sequence is TGTGCCAGCAGTGTGGGACAGGGATATGGCTACACCTTC.

V usage is TRBV28 and J usage is TRBJ1-4; TRBD1 is a possible D gene (6 bases). V was clipped by 10 bases and J by 8 bases, with 17 bases between them. The CDR3 consists of 13 residues. The V gene's germline CDR1 is MDHEN and CDR2 SYDVKM. This CDR3 is CATHRAGREKLFF. The CDR3 DNA sequence: TGTGCCACCCACAGGGCCGGGCGGGAAAAACTGTTTTTT.

This clone was seen a single time. This chain joins TRBV6-5 and TRBJ1-1; D may be TRBD1 (5 bases). V was pared by 3 bases and J by 5 bases, with 16 bases between. Germline CDR1 reads MNHEY; CDR2 reads SVGAGI. The length of the CDR3 is 15 residues. CDR3 sequence reads: CASSYGFQGKTEAFF. CDR3 nucleotides: TGTGCCAGCAGTTATGGATTCCAGGGTAAAACTGAAGCTTTCTTT.

The table lists this clone with a few counts. V and J are TRBV11-1 and TRBJ1-3, with TRBD1 as a possible D gene (5 bases). Per germline, CDR1 SGHAT and CDR2 FQDESV (reference sequence). V was clipped by 4 bases and J by 4 bases, with 8 bases between them. This CDR3 comprises 13 residues. The CDR3 sequence: CASSSRQGNTIYF. CDR3 sequence (DNA): TGTGCCAGCAGCTCACGACAGGGAAACACCATATATTTT.

The chain links TRBV6-5 to TRBJ2-2, with D unresolved. This CDR3 has 15 residues. Germline CDR1 and CDR2: MNHEY and SVGAGI. V was pared by 6 bases and J by 4 bases, with 15 bases between. In nucleotides, the CDR3 is TGTGCCAGCAGCCGGAAAGGCGCGAGCACCGGGGAGCTGTTTTTT. It translates to CASSRKGASTGELFF.

This clone has just a few counts. The same CDR3 also results from other DNA sequences found in this sample. The gene calls are TRBV11-1 and TRBJ2-2; TRBD2 matches at 12 bases. The CDR3 contains 15 residues. Trimming removed 5 bases from V and 5 bases from J; junction bases left unmatched: 3. From germline, CDR1 is SGHAT and CDR2 FQDESV (reference sequence). The CDR3 DNA reads TGTGCCAGCAGCCTTGGACTAGCGGGGACCGGGGAGCTGTTTTTT. This sequence encodes CASSLGLAGTGELFF.

V gene TRBV28 combines with J gene TRBJ2-5, with D unresolved. Germline V gene data show CDR1 as MDHEN and CDR2 as SYDVKM. With 5 bases removed from V and 2 bases from J, the gap between germline ends came to 15 bases. The CDR3 contains 15 residues. CDR3 amino acids: CASSQMGNTQETQYF. The CDR3 DNA follows: TGTGCCAGCAGTCAGATGGGAAACACACAAGAGACCCAGTACTTC.

V and J are TRBV28 and TRBJ1-1, with TRBD1 as a possible D gene (5 bases). Trimming pared 4 bases from V and 8 bases from J, leaving 20 bases between. The CDR3 totals 15 residues. Germline CDR1 is MDHEN and CDR2 is SYDVKM. CDR3 in DNA: TGTGCCAGCAGTTCCCCCCCCGGCAGGGTGGAGGAAGCTTTCTTT. Its translation is CASSSPPGRVEEAFF.

The rearrangement uses TRBV11-3 and TRBJ2-2, with 12 positions matching TRBD1. Germline-derived CDR1 and CDR2 are SGHNT and YENEEA. V was pared by 3 bases and J by 1 base, with 9 bases of the junction left unmatched. The CDR3 has 19 amino acids. DNA for the CDR3: TGTGCCAGCAGCTTTGGGGACAGGGGGCGGCCCTGGAACACCGGGGAGCTGTTTTTT. It specifies CASSFGDRGRPWNTGELFF.

This sequence joins TRBV6-6 and TRBJ1-5, with a possible D match to TRBD1 (6 bases). V lost 7 bases to trimming and J lost 6 bases, with 16 bases between them. The CDR3 consists of 14 residues. Germline values: CDR1 MNHNY, CDR2 SVGAGI (reference sequence). DNA of the CDR3: TGTGCCAGCACTCCTGGGGGCGTGGGTCAGCCCCAGCATTTT. It is translated as CASTPGGVGQPQHF.

V is TRBV28 and J is TRBJ2-2, with 9 bases fitting TRBD1. J gave up 3 bases and V 5 bases, and 7 bases lay outside the gene matches. This CDR3 is 16 amino acids long. Germline CDR1 MDHEN, CDR2 SYDVKM. CDR3 loop: CASSPSGTGYTGELFF. Here the CDR3 DNA reads TGTGCCAGCAGTCCCTCCGGGACAGGGTACACCGGGGAGCTGTTTTTT.

The CDR3: CASSLWGGNQPQHF. CDR3 bases: TGTGCCAGCAGTTTATGGGGAGGCAATCAGCCCCAGCATTTT. This chain connects TRBV28 to TRBJ1-5; D not certain. Trimming removed 0 bases at V and 2 bases at J, with 5 bases between. The germline gives CDR1 MDHEN, CDR2 SYDVKM. The CDR3 contains 14 residues.